Listed below are T cell receptor beta chains from one sample, sequenced in a study of T cells in Graves' hyperthyroidism and ophthalmopathy. TCRdb processed the multiplex PCR reads anew with MiXCR; each CDR3 protein has one entry. The table has 89,000 or so distinct CDR3 sequences, roughly 37% seen once. Material for sequencing was peripheral blood or thyroid tissue (not recorded which). The receptor set was obtained from a woman in her twenties or thirties with Graves' hyperthyroidism. Both conserved end residues are part of each CDR3. Fields, in order: V gene, clone size, D gene, J gene, CDR3 protein, CDR3 DNA. D genes are given only for firm matches. Not every row has a clone size; where given, it reads once, few, many or a size class.

V gene: TRBV5-1; clone size: NA; D gene: NA; J gene: TRBJ2-2; CDR3 protein: CAGNLYDQNTGELFF; CDR3 DNA: TGCGCCGGCAACTTATACGACCAGAACACCGGGGAGCTGTTTTTT
V gene: TRBV6-5; clone size: many; D gene: NA; J gene: TRBJ1-5; CDR3 protein: CASSYSTQQPQHF; CDR3 DNA: TGTGCCAGCAGTTACTCGACTCAACAGCCCCAGCATTTT
V gene: TRBV12-3/TRBV12-4; clone size: NA; D gene: NA; J gene: TRBJ1-1; CDR3 protein: CASSLGRSSEAFF; CDR3 DNA: TGTGCCAGCAGTCTTGGGAGGTCCTCTGAAGCTTTCTTT
V gene: TRBV24-1; clone size: NA; D gene: NA; J gene: TRBJ1-5; CDR3 protein: CATSDFDRSNQPQHF; CDR3 DNA: TGCGCCACCAGTGATTTCGACAGGAGCAATCAGCCCCAGCATTTT
V gene: TRBV6-6; clone size: few; D gene: TRBD1; J gene: TRBJ1-5; CDR3 protein: CASRNDRDLNQPQHF; CDR3 DNA: TGTGCCAGCAGAAATGACAGGGACCTCAATCAGCCCCAGCATTTT
V gene: TRBV2; clone size: large; D gene: NA; J gene: TRBJ1-5; CDR3 protein: CASSEALLGNNQPQHF; CDR3 DNA: TGTGCCAGCAGTGAAGCGCTTCTGGGGAACAATCAGCCCCAGCATTTT
V gene: TRBV7-2; clone size: once; D gene: NA; J gene: TRBJ1-2; CDR3 protein: CASSLARGASYFPYGYTF; CDR3 DNA: TGTGCCAGCAGCTTAGCGCGGGGGGCTTCGTATTTTCCTTATGGCTACACCTTC
V gene: TRBV20-1; clone size: NA; D gene: NA; J gene: TRBJ1-5; CDR3 protein: CSANRQARETQHF; CDR3 DNA: TGCAGTGCTAACCGACAGGCTAGGGAGACCCAGCATTTT
V gene: TRBV4-1; clone size: many; D gene: TRBD2; J gene: TRBJ2-7; CDR3 protein: CASSQPPREGRSEEQYF; CDR3 DNA: TGCGCCAGCAGCCAACCGCCGCGGGAGGGCCGTAGTGAAGAGCAGTACTTC
V gene: TRBV15; clone size: NA; D gene: NA; J gene: TRBJ2-7; CDR3 protein: CATSRPGENEQYF; CDR3 DNA: TGTGCCACCAGCCGACCCGGGGAAAACGAGCAGTACTTC
V gene: TRBV5-1; clone size: few; D gene: NA; J gene: TRBJ1-5; CDR3 protein: CASSSGTVRQPQHF; CDR3 DNA: TGCGCCAGCAGCTCGGGGACGGTGCGGCAGCCCCAGCATTTT